Below, one TCR beta chain is given with its context. The target antigen is unknown. TCRalpha and TCRbeta libraries used 5'RACE with constant-segment primers and UMIs. TCRdb reprocessed the 5' RACE reads via MiXCR and lists one record per CDR3 protein. The sample consists of roughly 250,000 distinct CDR3 sequences, about 15% of them appearing once. These data come from a study of T-cell memory formation after mild COVID-19. Germline V gene sequence: CDR1 MNHEY, CDR2 SVGAGI. The CDR3 spans 13 residues. V dropped 6 bases and J dropped 5; count of bases not matched to a gene: 5. General study findings and limits: Clones from the second wave (peaking day 37) had unconfirmed SARS-CoV-2 specificity. Whereas later expanders leaned CD4+, clones contracting day 15 to 85 showed a balanced CD4/CD8 makeup.

The chain is built from TRBV6-5 and TRBJ1-1, with 8 bases fitting TRBD1. The sample was PBMCs or a T cell subset sorted from them (not recorded which). The clonotype was recovered from a man aged 18 to 30 who had mild COVID-19 (a few samples of this study predate the infection). Cell type and time point are not known. CDR3: CASRPGGATEAFF. As DNA, the CDR3 is TGTGCCAGCAGGCCAGGGGGCGCGACTGAAGCTTTCTTT.